These T cell receptor beta chains were read from a single sample in a study of shared clonotypes between healthy human individuals. Data came from immunoSEQ multiplex PCR; TCRdb stores just in-frame clones and leaves some out. The sample lists about 1 million clones, more than 60% occurring once. The sequencing sample was made of memory CD4+ T cells sorted from blood. Source of these receptors: a man between 18 and 35 years old in good health. Each CDR3 is given with its conserved first and last residue. A D gene is named only where the DNA matches it firmly. Size is stated for part of the rows, as once, few or many counts, or as a class when the clone is expanded.

clone size,J gene,CDR3 length,D gene,V gene,CDR3 protein,CDR3 DNA
NA,TRBJ1-1,12,NA,TRBV28,CASSLIAGTTFF,TGTGCCAGCAGTTTAATCGCAGGGACAACTTTCTTT
NA,TRBJ2-5,14,NA,TRBV12-1,CASSFIKPRETQYF,TGTGCCAGCAGCTTTATTAAACCTAGAGAGACCCAGTACTTC
NA,TRBJ2-4,20,TRBD2,TRBV10-1,CASLKKTGEGLAIAKNIQYF,TGCGCCAGCCTAAAGAAGACGGGAGAGGGACTAGCTATAGCCAAAAACATTCAGTACTTC
NA,TRBJ2-3,15,TRBD2,TRBV7-2,CASSPRGGGLGTQYF,TGTGCCAGCAGCCCCCGGGGGGGCGGACTGGGTACGCAGTATTTT
few,TRBJ2-5,14,TRBD1,TRBV30,CAWSVPTGRETQYF,TGTGCCTGGAGTGTACCGACAGGGCGGGAGACCCAGTACTTC
NA,TRBJ1-1,14,TRBD1,TRBV2,CASSVDRAFGWAFF,TGTGCCAGCAGTGTTGACAGGGCATTTGGGTGGGCTTTCTTT
NA,TRBJ2-7,16,NA,TRBV7-9,CASSLGLQGHHYEQYF,TGTGCCAGCAGCTTGGGCCTCCAGGGACACCACTACGAGCAGTACTTC
NA,TRBJ1-3,14,NA,TRBV2,CASSLGGSGNTIYF,TGTGCCAGCAGTCTAGGGGGCTCTGGAAACACCATATATTTT
NA,TRBJ1-6,15,NA,TRBV18,CASSPPNNYNSPLHF,TGTGCCAGCTCACCACCTAATAACTATAATTCACCCCTCCACTTT
NA,TRBJ1-3,17,NA,TRBV7-9,CASSNDPVRFRGNTIYF,TGTGCCAGCAGCAATGACCCGGTTAGATTTCGCGGAAACACCATATATTTT
NA,TRBJ2-3,16,TRBD2,TRBV19,CASSTFSGRGPDTQYF,TGTGCCAGTAGTACTTTTAGCGGGAGAGGACCAGATACGCAGTATTTT
NA,TRBJ1-1,12,TRBD1,TRBV6-5,CASSPSTGWAFF,TGTGCCAGCAGTCCATCGACAGGGTGGGCTTTCTTT
NA,TRBJ1-1,12,TRBD1,TRBV10-3,CAISEGQGEAFF,TGTGCCATCAGTGAGGGACAGGGTGAAGCTTTCTTT
NA,TRBJ2-7,15,NA,TRBV7-2,CASSLRSGGLGEQYF,TGTGCCAGCAGCTTAAGGTCAGGGGGGTTGGGTGAGCAGTACTTC
NA,TRBJ1-5,14,NA,TRBV28,CASSPGQNHQPQHF,TGTGCCAGCAGCCCTGGACAGAATCATCAGCCCCAGCATTTT
many,TRBJ2-5,15,NA,TRBV6-1,CASSETVGREETQYF,TGTGCCAGCAGTGAAACGGTTGGCAGGGAAGAGACCCAGTACTTC
NA,TRBJ1-1,15,TRBD1,TRBV28,CASSPWTGHIHGAFF,TGTGCCAGCAGTCCCTGGACAGGCCATATTCACGGAGCTTTCTTT
NA,TRBJ2-3,15,NA,TRBV28,CTSSSKWGHVDTQYF,TGTACCAGCAGTTCCAAGTGGGGACACGTAGATACGCAGTATTTT
NA,TRBJ1-5,16,NA,TRBV4-1,CASSQGTGTSNQPQHF,TGCGCCAGCAGCCAAGGAACAGGGACTAGCAATCAGCCCCAGCATTTT
NA,TRBJ1-5,16,NA,TRBV12-5,CASGLLPSGGNQPQHF,TGTGCTAGTGGACTGCTACCCTCTGGGGGCAATCAGCCCCAGCATTTT
few,TRBJ1-5,16,NA,TRBV28,CASSLSGTKSNQPQHF,TGTGCCAGCAGTTTAAGCGGGACAAAAAGCAATCAGCCCCAGCATTTT
few,TRBJ2-1,15,TRBD1,TRBV25-1,CASSEAGQGTYEQFF,TGTGCCAGCAGTGAAGCGGGACAGGGTACGTATGAGCAGTTCTTC
NA,TRBJ1-5,18,NA,TRBV2,CASSEGGQGYYSNQPQHF,TGTGCCAGCAGTGAAGGTGGGCAGGGGTATTATAGCAATCAGCCCCAGCATTTT
few,TRBJ2-7,12,NA,TRBV9,CASSVTDYEQYF,TGTGCCAGCAGCGTAACAGACTACGAGCAGTACTTC
few,TRBJ2-7,16,TRBD1,TRBV7-7,CASSLGAPGTGSEQYF,TGTGCTAGCAGCTTAGGGGCCCCCGGGACAGGGAGCGAGCAGTACTTC
NA,TRBJ2-3,13,NA,TRBV2,CASVAGGTDTQYF,TGTGCCAGCGTGGCAGGGGGCACAGATACGCAGTATTTT
NA,TRBJ1-4,10,NA,TRBV28,CASMGEKLFF,TGTGCCAGCATGGGGGAAAAACTGTTTTTT
NA,TRBJ1-4,14,NA,TRBV29-1,CSVDPGSPDEGLFF,TGCAGCGTTGATCCCGGATCCCCGGATGAAGGACTGTTTTTT
NA,TRBJ2-4,11,NA,TRBV30,CAWSSKNIQYF,TGTGCCTGGAGTTCGAAAAACATTCAGTACTTC
many,TRBJ2-3,15,TRBD1,TRBV2,CASSSGQGGADTQYF,TGTGCCAGCAGCTCAGGACAGGGAGGCGCAGATACGCAGTATTTT
few,TRBJ2-7,13,NA,TRBV5-4,CASSLGAFYEQYF,TGTGCCAGCAGCCTAGGGGCCTTCTACGAGCAGTACTTC
NA,TRBJ1-2,13,TRBD1,TRBV19,CASSPQTGLGYTF,TGTGCCAGTAGTCCACAGACAGGGCTTGGCTACACCTTC
NA,TRBJ2-7,14,NA,TRBV2,CASRNRESSYEQYF,TGTGCCAGCAGGAACAGGGAGAGCTCCTACGAGCAGTACTTC
NA,TRBJ1-3,15,TRBD1,TRBV9,CASSGGQGYGNTIYF,TGTGCCAGCAGCGGGGGACAGGGGTATGGAAACACCATATATTTT
NA,TRBJ2-3,15,TRBD2,TRBV19,CASSIGGLGTDTQYF,TGTGCCAGTAGTATAGGGGGACTAGGGACAGATACGCAGTATTTT
NA,TRBJ2-7,11,NA,TRBV20-1,CSAINRYEQYF,TGCAGTGCTATTAATAGGTACGAGCAGTACTTC
NA,TRBJ2-7,13,NA,TRBV30,CAWSRDKAHEQYF,TGTGCCTGGAGCCGGGACAAAGCCCACGAGCAGTACTTC
few,TRBJ2-1,16,TRBD2,TRBV7-2,CASSLRTSGSFDEQFF,TGTGCCAGCAGCTTGAGGACTAGCGGGAGTTTCGATGAGCAGTTCTTC
NA,TRBJ2-3,14,TRBD2,TRBV5-4,CASSQRGAGDTQYF,TGTGCCAGCAGTCAGCGGGGGGCGGGGGATACGCAGTATTTT
NA,TRBJ1-5,17,NA,TRBV7-2,CASSRGTGMLSNQPQHF,TGTGCCAGCAGCCGGGGAACAGGGATGCTTAGCAATCAGCCCCAGCATTTT
once,TRBJ2-3,15,TRBD2,TRBV18,CASSPVGGITDTQYF,TGTGCCAGCTCACCAGTGGGAGGGATCACAGATACGCAGTATTTT
NA,TRBJ2-5,13,NA,TRBV19,CASSIVWKETQYF,TGTGCCAGTAGTATAGTCTGGAAGGAGACCCAGTACTTC
many,TRBJ2-7,13,NA,TRBV29-1,CSVVDDSSYEQYF,TGCAGCGTTGTGGACGATAGCTCCTACGAGCAGTACTTC
NA,TRBJ1-5,14,NA,TRBV27,CASSQQGGNQPQHF,TGTGCCAGCAGTCAACAGGGCGGCAATCAGCCCCAGCATTTT
few,TRBJ1-1,16,NA,TRBV30,CAWSPMGVERGTEAFF,TGTGCCTGGAGTCCCATGGGGGTGGAGAGGGGCACTGAAGCTTTCTTT
NA,TRBJ2-7,15,NA,TRBV25-1,CASSESQGGVYEQYF,TGTGCCAGCAGTGAATCTCAGGGGGGGGTCTACGAGCAGTACTTC
NA,TRBJ2-1,14,TRBD2,TRBV10-1,CASTSQGTNNEQFF,TGCGCCAGCACCTCACAAGGGACTAACAATGAGCAGTTCTTC
NA,TRBJ2-6,20,NA,TRBV6-1,CASSETLTWQVGAGANVLTF,TGTGCCAGCAGTGAAACGTTGACGTGGCAGGTAGGGGCTGGGGCCAACGTCCTGACTTTC
few,TRBJ1-1,14,NA,TRBV6-5,CASSYDARRAEAFF,TGTGCCAGCAGTTATGATGCTCGGAGGGCTGAAGCTTTCTTT
NA,TRBJ1-3,15,NA,TRBV7-8,CASSLSTGRGNTIYF,TGTGCCAGCAGCTTAAGCACAGGGCGCGGAAACACCATATATTTT
NA,TRBJ2-2,15,NA,TRBV5-4,CASSLDSGWTGELFF,TGTGCCAGCAGCTTGGACAGTGGGTGGACCGGGGAGCTGTTTTTT
NA,TRBJ2-4,14,TRBD1,TRBV25-1,CASSRTGAKNIQYF,TGTGCCAGCAGTAGGACAGGGGCCAAAAACATTCAGTACTTC
NA,TRBJ1-1,14,TRBD1,TRBV7-2,CASSFGTANTEAFF,TGTGCCAGCAGCTTCGGGACAGCTAACACTGAAGCTTTCTTT
few,TRBJ1-1,13,NA,TRBV18,CASSSDRNTEAFF,TGTGCCAGCTCGTCGGACAGGAACACTGAAGCTTTCTTT
NA,TRBJ1-4,15,TRBD1,TRBV19,CASRGSGTGNEKLFF,TGTGCCAGTCGTGGAAGCGGGACAGGGAATGAAAAACTGTTTTTT
NA,TRBJ2-5,16,NA,TRBV28,CASSWSPGDYQETQYF,TGTGCCAGCAGTTGGTCCCCAGGGGATTACCAAGAGACCCAGTACTTC
NA,TRBJ1-6,14,NA,TRBV7-6,CASSPDKPNSPLHF,TGTGCCAGCAGCCCTGACAAGCCGAATTCACCCCTCCACTTT
NA,TRBJ2-7,16,TRBD2,TRBV27,CASSLTRTSGSYEQYF,TGTGCCAGCAGTTTAACCCGGACTAGCGGGAGTTACGAGCAGTACTTC
NA,TRBJ2-7,13,NA,TRBV9,CASSPRAEGEQYF,TGTGCCAGCAGCCCCCGGGCTGAGGGCGAGCAGTACTTC